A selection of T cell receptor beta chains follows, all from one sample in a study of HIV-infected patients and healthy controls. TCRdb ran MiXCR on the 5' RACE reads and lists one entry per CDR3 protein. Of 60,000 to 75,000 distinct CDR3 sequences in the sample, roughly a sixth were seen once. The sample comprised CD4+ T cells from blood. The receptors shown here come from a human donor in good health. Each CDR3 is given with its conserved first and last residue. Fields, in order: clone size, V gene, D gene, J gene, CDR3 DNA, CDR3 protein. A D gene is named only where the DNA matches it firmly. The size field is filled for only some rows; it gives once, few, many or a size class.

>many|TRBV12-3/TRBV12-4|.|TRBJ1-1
TGTGCCAGCAGTCGCGTGGGGTTACAGAACACTGAAGCTTTCTTT
CASSRVGLQNTEAFF
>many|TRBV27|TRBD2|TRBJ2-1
TGTGCCAGCAGTAAGCGGGGGTACAATGAGCAGTTCTTC
CASSKRGYNEQFF
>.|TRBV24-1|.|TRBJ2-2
TGTGCCACCAGTGACAGGGGAACCGGGGAGCTGTTTTTT
CATSDRGTGELFF
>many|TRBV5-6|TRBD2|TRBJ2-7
TGTGCCAGCAGCCGACTAGCGGTCCTCGGAGAGCAGTACTTC
CASSRLAVLGEQYF
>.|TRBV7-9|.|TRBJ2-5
TGTGCCAGCAGCCGCGGGTGGGACCAAGAGACCCAGTACTTC
CASSRGWDQETQYF
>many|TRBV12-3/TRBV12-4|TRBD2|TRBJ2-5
TGTGCCAGCAACCTTAGCGGGATGGGGGAGACCCAGTACTTC
CASNLSGMGETQYF
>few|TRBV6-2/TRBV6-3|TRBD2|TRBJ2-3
TGTGCCAGCAGAACAATAGCGGGGGGCCGCACAGATACGCAGTATTTT
CASRTIAGGRTDTQYF
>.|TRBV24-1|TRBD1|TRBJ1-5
TGTGCCACCGCGGGACAGGCCCTTCAGCCCCAGCATTTT
CATAGQALQPQHF
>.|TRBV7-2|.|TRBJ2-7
TGTGCCAGCAGCTCGGGCGGCAGTTCCTACGAGCAGTACTTC
CASSSGGSSYEQYF
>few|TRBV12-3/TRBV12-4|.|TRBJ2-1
TGTGCCAGCAGATCTACAGGGACCCAAAGCTCCTACAATGAGCAGTTCTTC
CASRSTGTQSSYNEQFF
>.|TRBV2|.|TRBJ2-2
TGTGCCAGCAGACGACTGGACGGGGAGCTGTTTTTT
CASRRLDGELFF
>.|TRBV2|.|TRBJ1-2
TGTGCCAGCAGGGAAGAGCGGCGTCTTGACTCATATGGCTACACCTTC
CASREERRLDSYGYTF
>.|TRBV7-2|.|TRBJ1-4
TGTGCCAGCAGTACCATGGGCGCGGCAACTAATGAAAAACTGTTTTTT
CASSTMGAATNEKLFF
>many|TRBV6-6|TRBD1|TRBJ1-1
TGTGCCAGCAGTTACTCGTCCGGGACAGGGAAAGCTTTCTTT
CASSYSSGTGKAFF
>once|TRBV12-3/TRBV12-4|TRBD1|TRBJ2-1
TGTGCCAGCAGTTTATGGGGGACAGGGAACAATGAGCAGTTCTTC
CASSLWGTGNNEQFF
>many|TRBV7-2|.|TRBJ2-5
TGTGCCAGCAGCTTAGACAAGGGGGAGACCCAGTACTTC
CASSLDKGETQYF
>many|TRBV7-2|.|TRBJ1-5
TGTGCCAGCAGCCCTGGACAGAATCAGCCCCAGCATTTT
CASSPGQNQPQHF
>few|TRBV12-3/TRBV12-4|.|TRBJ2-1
TGTGCCAGCAGTTTAAGGGGGGGTAGCTCCTACAATGAGCAGTTCTTC
CASSLRGGSSYNEQFF
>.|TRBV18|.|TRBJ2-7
TGTGCCAGCTCCCCGAACCCTACAGGCCGCTACGAGCAGTACTTC
CASSPNPTGRYEQYF
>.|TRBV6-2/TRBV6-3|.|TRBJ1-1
TGTGCCAGCAGTAAAACCCCAGGGAGTCTGGCTTTCTTT
CASSKTPGSLAFF
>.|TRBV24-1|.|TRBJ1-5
TGTGCCACCAGGGGAACGGGTAGGAATCAGCCCCAGCATTTT
CATRGTGRNQPQHF
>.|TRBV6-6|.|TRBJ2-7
TGTGCCAGCGCCAGACAGGCTATCTACGAGCAGTACTTC
CASARQAIYEQYF
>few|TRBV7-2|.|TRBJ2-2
TGTGCCAGCAGCTTTACTCCGAACACCGGGGAGCTGTTTTTT
CASSFTPNTGELFF